The 7 T cell receptor beta chains in this list originate from one sample, sequenced in a study of regulatory T cells in long-lasting Graves disease. Time point meaning: newly diagnosed GD, antithyroid drugs for less than 3 months. From RNA extracted from PBMCs, the TCR library was made. iRepertoire HTBI primers and Arm-PCR of CDR3 regions built TCR beta libraries. TCRdb called the multiplex PCR reads again in MiXCR, with one record for every CDR3 protein. The repertoire holds about 470,000 distinct CDR3 sequences, with around 16% as singletons. A further study also used this sample, focusing on T cells in Graves' hyperthyroidism and ophthalmopathy.

Sequenced here: peripheral blood mononuclear cells (PBMCs), sampled at new diagnosis, from a patient treated with antithyroid drugs. The receptors stem from a man aged 40-55 years with Graves disease.

At least ten counts were recorded for this clonotype. V is TRBV30 and J is TRBJ2-7; TRBD2 aligns across 11 bases. This CDR3 contains 13 residues. Per the germline V gene, CDR1 is GTSNPN and CDR2 is SVGIG (reference sequence). J gave up 2 bases and V 6 bases, and 3 bases lay outside the gene matches. The CDR3 coding sequence is TGTGCCTGTCTAGCGGGAGGCACCTACGAGCAGTACTTC. This gives the protein CACLAGGTYEQYF. Full variable domain (remainder filled in from reference TRBV30 and TRBJ2-7): SQTIHQWPATLVQPVGSPLSLECTVEGTSNPNLYWYRQAAGRGLQLLFYSVGIGQISSEVPQNLSASRPQDRQFILSSKKLLLSDSGFYLCACLAGGTYEQYFGPGTRLTVT.

This clonotype was found many times. This chain connects TRBV6-5 to TRBJ2-1, with 7 bases that match TRBD2. The V and J ends lost 4 bases and 6 bases, in that order; junction bases with no gene match: 3. This CDR3 contains 13 residues. Germline CDR1 is MNHEY and CDR2 is SVGAGI. The CDR3 reads CASSSRLANEQFF. For the CDR3, the DNA is TGTGCCAGCAGTTCTAGACTAGCCAATGAGCAGTTCTTC.

The chain employs TRBV6-2 or TRBV6-3 and TRBJ2-1; possible D gene TRBD2, 5 bases. In germline, CDR1 is MNHEY, CDR2 SVGEGT. Trimming left V 5 bases short and J 9 bases short, with 11 bases between. This CDR3 is 12 amino acids long. The CDR3 protein is CASSELAFEQFF. As DNA, the CDR3 is TGTGCCAGCAGTGAGCTAGCCTTTGAGCAGTTCTTC.

This clonotype was recorded at least ten times. The gene calls are TRBV20-1 and TRBJ2-1; 11 bases line up with TRBD2. The CDR3 extends over 14 amino acids. Germline-derived CDR1 and CDR2 are DFQATT and SNEGSKA (reference sequence). CDR3 coding DNA: TGCAGCGGGAGGGGACTAGCGGTCTACAATGAGCAGTTCTTC. This translates into CSGRGLAVYNEQFF.

At least ten counts were recorded for this clonotype. The chain combines TRBV28 with TRBJ2-3; 15 nucleotides align to TRBD2. The ends lost 5 bases at V and 3 bases at J; junction bases unmatched: 3. This CDR3 has 16 residues. The germline V gene has CDR1 MDHEN and CDR2 SYDVKM. CDR3 protein: CASSPGTSGRTDTQYF. In DNA form, the CDR3 reads TGTGCCAGCAGTCCCGGGACTAGCGGGAGGACAGATACGCAGTATTTT.

The chain uses TRBV27 and TRBJ2-1, with 8 bases lining up with TRBD1. CDR3 size: 17 residues. V was pared by 4 bases and J by 4 bases, with 12 bases of the junction left unmatched. Germline loops: CDR1 MNHEY, CDR2 SMNVEV (reference sequence). CDR3 in DNA: TGTGCCAGCAGTTCCCAGGGGGCCGGCCGGGTTTACAATGAGCAGTTCTTC. Its translation is CASSSQGAGRVYNEQFF.

This clonotype was seen ten or more times. The V call is TRBV3-1, the J call TRBJ2-2; D remains ambiguous. Germline lookup yields CDR1 LGHDT and CDR2 YNNKEL (reference sequence). The CDR3 runs to 12 residues. Trimming left V 7 bases short and J 5 bases short, with 8 bases between. In DNA form, the CDR3 reads TGTGCCAGCACCCCGAGAACCGGGGAGCTGTTTTTT. It yields the protein CASTPRTGELFF.